This T cell receptor (beta chain) was sequenced in a study of blood T cell repertoires in COVID-19. Study context: Donors in the United States, Italy and Spain gave samples during acute or convalescent COVID-19.

Symptom resolution, clearance, or two negative PCRs marked donors in Cohort 3 as recovered. Measured with immunoSEQ multiplex PCR; TCRdb has only the in-frame clones, and not every one. Of 120,000 to 150,000 clones in the sample, approximately 80% were seen once. V lost 4 bases and J 7 bases, leaving 24 bases between the germline ends. This CDR3 spans 16 amino acids. Germline-derived CDR1 and CDR2 are SGHNT and YYREEE (reference sequence). This receptor was taken from a woman aged 40-49 years who had recovered from COVID-19. The chain employs TRBV5-4 and TRBJ2-7; D is perhaps TRBD2 (7 bases). The material sequenced was PBMCs or T cells enriched from blood (not recorded which). In DNA form, the CDR3 reads TGTGCCAGCAGCCGGAGGGGGGGGCCTGCGTTCAATGAGCAGTACTTC. Protein product: CASSRRGGPAFNEQYF.